Listed below are T cell receptor beta chains from one sample, sequenced in a study of cytomegalovirus exposure and HLA in healthy donors. Repertoires were generated with immunoSEQ multiplex PCR, while TCRdb's copy carries only in-frame clones and drops some. Here the sample spans under 100,000 clones, 70% being singletons. The specimen sequenced was PBMCs. The source of these receptors is a woman between 50 and 59 years old in good health and CMV-seropositive. CDR3s include the opening cysteine and the closing phenylalanine or tryptophan. A D gene is named only where the DNA matches it firmly. The size field is filled for only some rows; it gives once, few, many or a size class.

-	-	TRBJ1-1	TRBV18	TGTGCCAGCTCAAATACAGGGCCGAGGACTGAAGCTTTCTTT	CASSNTGPRTEAFF
-	-	TRBJ2-5	TRBV7-6	TGTGCCAGCAGCTTAGCCGTCGGCCAAGAGACCCAGTACTTC	CASSLAVGQETQYF
-	-	TRBJ1-5	TRBV29-1	TGCAGCGTTGAAACGGGATTAAATCAGCCCCAGCATTTT	CSVETGLNQPQHF
TRBD1	-	TRBJ2-7	TRBV28	TGTGCCAGCAGTCGAGGGGGGGACAGGGATTACGAGCAGTACTTC	CASSRGGDRDYEQYF
TRBD1	-	TRBJ1-2	TRBV6-6	TGTGCCACCTCCGGGACAGGGGGCGCCTATGGCTACACCTTC	CATSGTGGAYGYTF
TRBD2	few	TRBJ2-4	TRBV7-3	TGTGCCAGCAGCTTATCGGGATCTAGCGGGCCACAGTACTTC	CASSLSGSSGPQYF
-	-	TRBJ2-3	TRBV11-2	TGTGCCAGCAGCTTCCTACTACGAGATACGCAGTATTTT	CASSFLLRDTQYF
-	-	TRBJ1-4	TRBV14	TGTGCCAGCAGCCAAGGGTCAAATTACCAGGTTAATGAAAAACTGTTTTTT	CASSQGSNYQVNEKLFF
TRBD1	few	TRBJ1-3	TRBV29-1	TGCAGCGCCACGGACACAGGGGCTGGAAACACCATATATTTT	CSATDTGAGNTIYF
-	-	TRBJ1-1	TRBV11-1	TGTGCCAGCAGCTTTCGGGGGGTCACTGAAGCTTTCTTT	CASSFRGVTEAFF
-	-	TRBJ2-2	TRBV6-4	TGTGCCAGCAGTGAAGGAGGGAGCGGTACCGGGGAGCTGTTTTTT	CASSEGGSGTGELFF
-	-	TRBJ2-3	TRBV7-9	TGTGCCAGCAGCTTCAGTGGGAGTGATACGCAGTATTTT	CASSFSGSDTQYF
TRBD2	few	TRBJ2-7	TRBV7-8	TGTGCCAGCAGCTTAGTAGTGTCGGGAGGCCTGAGCGAGCAGTACTTC	CASSLVVSGGLSEQYF
TRBD1	few	TRBJ1-4	TRBV5-1	TGCGCCAGCAGCTTGGTAGGGGGCAAAGAAAAACTGTTTTTT	CASSLVGGKEKLFF
-	-	TRBJ2-3	TRBV5-1	TGCGCCAGCAGCACCTCTAGCTTCACAGATACGCAGTATTTT	CASSTSSFTDTQYF